This TCR beta chain was profiled in a study of blood T cell repertoires in COVID-19. Study summary: Samples taken during acute and convalescent COVID-19 were collected in the United States, Italy and Spain.

Per germline, CDR1 SGHVS and CDR2 FQNEAQ. This CDR3 region has 12 residues. The J segment lost 10 bases and the V segment lost 5 bases, leaving 7 bases of the junction unmatched. Everyone who took part was about 18 to 89 years old, and they came from roughly 25 US areas. TCRdb's table, derived via immunoSEQ multiplex PCR, lists solely in-frame clones and lacks some. Among more than 150,000 clones listed, 87% were seen once. Sequenced sample: PBMCs or T cells enriched from blood (not recorded which). The chain has TRBV7-8 and TRBJ1-2; 7 nucleotides agree with TRBD1. This TCR derives from a woman aged 25 to 39 who had recovered from COVID-19. The CDR3 here is CASSTAGTDYTF. DNA for the CDR3: TGTGCCAGCAGCACTGCCGGGACAGACTACACCTTC.